These 29 T cell receptor beta chains were all obtained from the same sample, sequenced in a study of cytotoxic CD8 clonotypes in ibrutinib-treated CLL. TCRdb keeps only in-frame clones here, not all; method: immunoSEQ multiplex PCR. The sample holds 40,000 or so clones, 65% seen once. The specimen comprised PBMCs, sampled after 24 months of ibrutinib treatment. The source of these receptors is a human donor with chronic lymphocytic leukemia.

V is TRBV6-5 and J is TRBJ1-4, with D unresolved. The CDR3 loop spans 15 amino acids. The ends were cut back, 4 bases at V and 0 bases at J, with 9 bases in the middle. Germline-derived CDR1 and CDR2 are MNHEY and SVGAGI. The CDR3 protein is CASSFALATNEKLFF. DNA of the CDR3: TGTGCCAGCAGTTTCGCCCTTGCAACTAATGAAAAACTGTTTTTT.

V usage is TRBV6-5 and J usage is TRBJ2-5; no definite D call. The CDR3 loop spans 13 amino acids. CDR1 is MNHEY and CDR2 is SVGAGI in the germline V gene. Trimming removed 5 bases at V and 1 base at J, with 8 bases between. Written as DNA, the CDR3 is TGTGCCAGCAGTCGACGGACCCAAGAGACCCAGTACTTC. It translates to CASSRRTQETQYF.

The V gene is TRBV30, the J gene TRBJ2-7; D is possibly TRBD2 (6 bases). Germline assignment: CDR1 GTSNPN and CDR2 SVGIG (reference sequence). The CDR3 covers 15 residues. Trimming stripped 0 bases from V and 0 bases from J, with 12 bases between. The CDR3 protein is CAWSVGAGPSYEQYF. Here the CDR3 DNA reads TGTGCCTGGAGTGTTGGGGCGGGGCCCTCCTACGAGCAGTACTTC. The full variable domain, with the rest looked up from reference TRBV30 and TRBJ2-7, is SQTIHQWPATLVQPVGSPLSLECTVEGTSNPNLYWYRQAAGRGLQLLFYSVGIGQISSEVPQNLSASRPQDRQFILSSKKLLLSDSGFYLCAWSVGAGPSYEQYFGPGTRLTVT.

This clone occurred a few times. The rearrangement links TRBV4-1 to TRBJ1-5; no firm D call. V lost 0 bases, J lost 3 bases, and 9 bases lay in between. The CDR3 contains 15 residues. Per germline, CDR1 MGHRA and CDR2 YSYEKL. CDR3 region: CASSQEGRVNQPQHF. The CDR3 DNA reads as TGCGCCAGCAGCCAAGAGGGAAGGGTCAATCAGCCCCAGCATTTT.

In regard to this clone: This specimen includes other DNA sequences encoding the same CDR3. The rearrangement links TRBV19 to TRBJ1-6, with D possibly TRBD1 on 5 matching bases. V shed 5 bases and J shed 3 bases, with 5 bases lying between them. The CDR3 extends over 13 amino acids. The V gene's germline CDR1 is LNHDA and CDR2 SQIVND (reference sequence). The DNA of the CDR3 is TGTGCCAGTAGTGACAGCTATAATTCACCCCTCCACTTT. This translates into CASSDSYNSPLHF.

This clone was observed a single time. The CDR3 sequence is CASSFNQGFYGYTF. The CDR3 DNA sequence: TGCGCCAGCAGCTTCAATCAGGGGTTCTATGGCTACACCTTC. The chain has TRBV5-1 and TRBJ1-2; tentatively, D is TRBD1 (6 bases). From germline, CDR1 is SGHRS and CDR2 YFSETQ. The germline V and J ends were trimmed by 2 bases and 4 bases, with 12 bases remaining between them. The CDR3 has 14 amino acids.

CDR3 sequence: CASSLSQLAGDIYEQYF. The DNA for the CDR3 is TGTGCCAGCAGTTTATCTCAACTAGCGGGAGATATTTACGAGCAGTACTTC. The V gene is TRBV27, the J gene TRBJ2-7, with 11 bases matching TRBD2. CDR1 and CDR2 from the germline V gene are MNHEY and SMNVEV (reference sequence). The CDR3 has 17 residues. The V segment lost 0 bases and the J segment 4 bases; nucleotides outside the gene matches: 8.

The V call is TRBV27, the J call TRBJ1-1, with D maybe TRBD1 (5 bases). Trimming shortened V by 5 bases and J by 12 bases, and 19 bases separated the two germline ends. Germline CDR1 and CDR2: MNHEY and SMNVEV (reference sequence). The CDR3 is made up of 13 amino acids. The CDR3 region is CASSLRGGMLSFF. CDR3 coding DNA: TGTGCCAGCAGTCTAAGGGGAGGGATGTTGTCTTTCTTT.

V usage is TRBV6-5 and J usage is TRBJ2-7; D gene ambiguous. The length of the CDR3 is 14 residues. The germline V and J ends were trimmed by 6 bases and 0 bases, with 12 bases remaining between them. Germline CDR1 is MNHEY and CDR2 is SVGAGI. This CDR3 is CASRTGVNSYEQYF. In nucleotides, the CDR3 is TGTGCCAGCAGGACGGGCGTAAACTCCTACGAGCAGTACTTC.

The gene calls are TRBV16 and TRBJ1-2, with 9 bases fitting TRBD1. CDR1 KGHSY and CDR2 FQNENV come from the germline V gene. The V gene end was trimmed by 4 bases and the J gene end by 3 bases; junction bases not matched to a gene: 6. The CDR3 contains 15 residues. CDR3 nucleotide sequence: TGTGCCAGCAGCCCGCGGGGACAGGGAGACTATGGCTACACCTTC. This sequence encodes CASSPRGQGDYGYTF. Supplemented by reference TRBV16 and TRBJ1-2, the full variable domain reads GEEVAQTPKHLVRGEGQKAKLYCAPIKGHSYVFWYQQVLKNEFKFLISFQNENVFDETGMPKERFSAKCLPNSPCSLEIQATKLEDSAVYFCASSPRGQGDYGYTFGSGTRLTVV.

The chain has TRBV18 and TRBJ2-7; 10 bases are shared with TRBD1. Germline CDR1 and CDR2: KGHSH and LQKENI. The CDR3 is 14 residues long. The V segment lost 1 base and the J segment 7 bases; nucleotides outside the gene matches: 4. The CDR3, as DNA: TGTGCCAGCTCACCACAGACAGGGGGCGGGGAGCAGTACTTC. Protein sequence: CASSPQTGGGEQYF.

The rearrangement uses TRBV29-1 and TRBJ2-4, with 7 bases identical to TRBD1. The V and J ends lost 7 bases and 5 bases, in that order; junction bases with no gene match: 5. The CDR3 length is 12 residues. Germline lookup yields CDR1 SQVTM and CDR2 ANQGSEA. The CDR3 reads CSARDRQNIQYF. Written as DNA, the CDR3 is TGCAGCGCCCGGGACAGACAAAACATTCAGTACTTC.

V and J are TRBV25-1 and TRBJ2-7; D uncertain. V dropped 2 bases and J dropped 3 bases, with 5 bases sitting between them. The CDR3 sequence is 12 residues long. CDR1 and CDR2 from the germline V gene are MGHDK and SYGVNS. In nucleotides, the CDR3 is TGTGCCAGCAGTGAAATGAACTACGAGCAGTACTTC. Amino acid sequence: CASSEMNYEQYF.

The table lists this clone with a few counts. V usage is TRBV7-3 and J usage is TRBJ2-3; either TRBD1 or TRBD2 may fit D (5 bases each). Deletions cut 5 bases from V and 9 bases from J, with 24 bases between. The CDR3 length is 16 residues. CDR1 and CDR2 from the germline V gene are SGHTA and FQGTGA. The DNA for the CDR3 is TGTGCCAGCAGCAGAACGGGTGTGCGGGCCCCAGGGACGCAGTATTTT. Its protein is CASSRTGVRAPGTQYF.

This chain joins TRBV25-1 and TRBJ1-5; 10 bases line up with TRBD1. The CDR3 spans 13 residues. The germline V gene encodes CDR1 MGHDK and CDR2 SYGVNS. The V segment lost 8 bases and the J segment 4 bases; nucleotides outside the gene matches: 2. For the CDR3, the DNA is TGTGCCAGCCGGGGACAGGGGAATCAGCCCCAGCATTTT. Translating it yields CASRGQGNQPQHF.

The rearrangement uses TRBV6-1 and TRBJ1-5; D gene ambiguous. Germline CDR1 reads MNHNS; CDR2 reads SASEGT. V was clipped by 2 bases and J by 0 bases, with 8 bases between them. The CDR3 is 15 residues long. The DNA for the CDR3 is TGTGCCAGCAGTGAACGGGGATATAGCAATCAGCCCCAGCATTTT. Its protein is CASSERGYSNQPQHF.

This clone was seen repeatedly, ten times or more. The chain combines TRBV5-1 with TRBJ2-7; 13 bases match TRBD2. The CDR3 extends over 18 amino acids. Trimming at V came to 3 bases and at J to 3 bases, leaving 12 bases not matched to a gene. The V gene's germline CDR1 is SGHRS and CDR2 YFSETQ. CDR3 loop: CASSSTTSGRVEIYEQYF. As DNA, the CDR3 is TGCGCCAGCAGCTCCACTACTAGCGGGAGGGTAGAAATCTACGAGCAGTACTTC.

V usage is TRBV2 and J usage is TRBJ2-1, with 8 bases matching TRBD2. The CDR3 length is 13 residues. The ends lost 4 bases at V and 10 bases at J; junction bases unmatched: 6. Germline V gives CDR1 SNHLY, CDR2 FYNNEI. CDR3 DNA sequence: TGTGCCAGCAGTGGGGGACTAGGTGAAGAGCAGTTCTTC. Translated, it gives CASSGGLGEEQFF. Full variable domain (outside the CDR3, taken from reference TRBV2 and TRBJ2-1): EPEVTQTPSHQVTQMGQEVILRCVPISNHLYFYWYRQILGQKVEFLVSFYNNEISEKSEIFDDQFSVERPDGSNFTLKIRSTKLEDSAMYFCASSGGLGEEQFFGPGTRLTVL.

J is TRBJ2-7 and V is TRBV18; 8 bases align to TRBD2. The CDR3 covers 19 residues. CDR1 is KGHSH and CDR2 is LQKENI in the germline V gene. V shed 3 bases, J shed 7 bases, and the junction held 23 bases outside the gene matches. The CDR3 protein is CASSPQQGRAGRLAKEQYF. DNA for the CDR3: TGTGCCAGCTCACCCCAACAGGGACGCGCGGGACGACTAGCGAAGGAGCAGTACTTC.

The rearrangement links TRBV11-3 to TRBJ2-3, with 13 bases that match TRBD2. The CDR3 has 16 residues. Germline CDR1 SGHNT, CDR2 YENEEA. V was clipped by 2 bases and J by 4 bases; unmatched bases: 3. The CDR3, as DNA: TGTGCCAGCAGCTTAACGGGACTAGCGGGGTCAGATACGCAGTATTTT. As protein: CASSLTGLAGSDTQYF.

The chain uses TRBV5-4 and TRBJ2-3; D remains ambiguous. V lost 0 bases and J lost 4, with 15 bases in between. The length of the CDR3 is 16 residues. Germline V gives CDR1 SGHNT, CDR2 YYREEE (reference sequence). The CDR3 sequence: CASSLDWSGFPDTQYF. CDR3 in DNA: TGTGCCAGCAGCTTGGACTGGAGTGGTTTTCCAGATACGCAGTATTTT.

The V and J genes are TRBV21-1 and TRBJ2-2. TRBV21-1 constitutes a pseudogene. This CDR3 has 17 residues. Written as DNA, the CDR3 is TGTGCCAGCAGCATGGGGGTGTCGGCCCTTAGAGCCGGGGAGCTGTTTTTT. Protein product: CASSMGVSALRAGELFF.

This clone was counted between two and nine times. The chain uses TRBV6-1 and TRBJ1-4; possible D gene TRBD1, 5 bases. V shed 2 bases and J shed 5 bases, with 12 bases lying between them. Germline CDR1 MNHNS, CDR2 SASEGT. CDR3 size: 15 residues. The CDR3 DNA is TGTGCCAGCAGTGAATTCGGGGGGTTAAATGAAAAACTGTTTTTT. The encoded protein is CASSEFGGLNEKLFF.

This clone turned up a few times. The V gene is TRBV4-1, the J gene TRBJ2-1, with 7 bases that match TRBD2. The CDR3 is 17 residues long. The germline gives CDR1 MGHRA, CDR2 YSYEKL. The junction had 11 bases not matched to a gene; V was cut back by 2 bases and J by 4 bases. Here the CDR3 DNA reads TGCGCCAGCAGCCAATGGGCGGGGCTAGCGGTATACAATGAGCAGTTCTTC. Encoded protein: CASSQWAGLAVYNEQFF.

The rearrangement uses TRBV9 and TRBJ2-3; 11 bases align to TRBD2. The germline gives CDR1 SGDLS, CDR2 YYNGEE. Germline trimming cut 4 bases from V and 2 bases from J; bases unmatched to any gene: 9. The CDR3 has 17 amino acids. CDR3 loop: CASSKISGRAITDTQYF. Written as DNA, the CDR3 is TGTGCCAGCAGCAAAATTAGCGGGAGGGCGATCACAGATACGCAGTATTTT.

This clone was seen ten or more times. This chain uses TRBV19 with TRBJ1-5, with TRBD1 matching over 7 bases. The CDR3 is 15 amino acids. V lost 5 bases, J lost 0 bases, and 4 bases stayed unmatched. The germline gives CDR1 LNHDA, CDR2 SQIVND (reference sequence). CDR3 sequence reads: CASSPYRGSNQPQHF. As DNA, the CDR3 is TGTGCCAGTAGTCCCTACAGGGGTAGCAATCAGCCCCAGCATTTT.

The V and J genes are TRBV5-6 and TRBJ1-4, with D maybe TRBD1 (5 bases). The germline gives CDR1 SGHDT, CDR2 YYEEEE. Trimming removed 2 bases at V and 6 bases at J, with 11 bases between. This CDR3 region has 14 residues. CDR3 nucleotides: TGTGCCAGCAGCTTAGGAGGGGACGATGAAAAACTGTTTTTT. Protein product: CASSLGGDDEKLFF.

This clone was recorded once. This rearrangement joins TRBV18 to TRBJ1-4; unclear D gene. Between the trimmed V and J ends, which lost 0 bases and 5 bases, there was a span of 10 bases. The CDR3 covers 15 residues. Germline V gives CDR1 KGHSH, CDR2 LQKENI. The CDR3: CASSPPPVANEKLFF. CDR3 nucleotide sequence: TGTGCCAGCTCACCACCTCCGGTGGCAAATGAAAAACTGTTTTTT.

This rearrangement joins TRBV19 to TRBJ2-1, with 13 positions matching TRBD2. V dropped 4 bases and J dropped 7; count of bases not matched to a gene: 7. Germline loops: CDR1 LNHDA, CDR2 SQIVND (reference sequence). The CDR3 has 16 amino acids. CDR3 bases: TGTGCCAGTAGTAGATGGACTAGCGGGAGTTTGAATGAGCAGTTCTTC. It is translated as CASSRWTSGSLNEQFF.